This T cell receptor (beta chain) was identified in a study of T cell repertoires in cytomegalovirus infection. At the level of the study: Newly reported HLA-C-restricted and thoroughly characterized HLA-B-restricted CMV epitopes were employed. Both CMV infection and a matching HLA type were indicated by public TCR beta signatures. Study observations and caveats: CMV-specific HLA-C-restricted TCR beta clonotypes dominated the ex vivo response. Based on cumulative public TCR beta family frequency, carriers of CMV plus the relevant HLA were identified.

To note about this clonotype: Its antigen remains unidentified.

TCRdb fed the reads into MiXCR, producing one record per CDR3 protein. Among about 47,000 distinct CDR3 sequences listed, around 20% were seen once. The ends lost 6 bases at V and 6 bases at J; junction bases unmatched: 8. The CDR3 is 14 residues long. The sample was CD8+ T cells from cultured PBMCs, taken from culture after CMV antigen stimulation. The chain employs TRBV12-3 or TRBV12-4 and TRBJ1-1, with TRBD1 matching over 9 bases. This receptor was identified in a human donor in good health (CMV status not recorded). Some clones in this sample may be carry-over from other donors' samples. CDR3 residues: CASRGGQGIPEAFF. In DNA form, the CDR3 reads TGTGCCAGCAGGGGAGGACAGGGGATCCCTGAAGCTTTCTTT.